Listed below are T cell receptor beta chains from one sample, sequenced in a study of T cells expressing NK-cell markers. TCRdb reprocessed the 5' RACE reads and keeps a single row for each CDR3 protein, giving no DNA. This sample contains around 100,000 distinct CDR3 sequences. The sample was blood T cells: a sorted CD56 or NKG2C T cell subset, CD4+ or CD8+ T cells, or bulk PBMC T cells (not recorded which). These receptors all come from a woman between 18 and 75 years old in good health. Both conserved end residues are part of each CDR3. Fields, in order: J gene, V gene, CDR3 protein.

TRBJ2-1 TRBV6-5 CASSSWDRSHEQFF
TRBJ2-2 TRBV20-1 CSARVLAGATGELFF
TRBJ1-4 TRBV11-1 CASSLGGSGYATNEKLFF
TRBJ2-3 TRBV18 CASSLVIDRAGTDTQYF
TRBJ2-1 TRBV7-8 CASSQRGGLNEQFF
TRBJ2-7 TRBV2 CASSEEVTGLSYEQYF
TRBJ1-1 TRBV3-1 CASSQDRDSSLNTEAFF
TRBJ1-2 TRBV20-1 CSARDAALANYGYTF
TRBJ2-3 TRBV9 CASKERGIDTDTQYF
TRBJ2-1 TRBV18 CASSPPDRALGEQFF
TRBJ2-1 TRBV20-1 CSADQGGSINEQFF
TRBJ2-1 TRBV20-1 CSARDLGLAGGSYNEQFF
TRBJ1-1 TRBV20-1 CSQSQVMNTEAFF
TRBJ2-3 TRBV4-2 CASSQAPSENTDTQYF
TRBJ1-2 TRBV19 CASSIAGGNYGYTF
TRBJ2-1 TRBV7-9 CASSEPHRDRGYNEQFF
TRBJ2-3 TRBV4-3 CASSQVSSDPRTDTQYF
TRBJ1-1 TRBV20-1 CSAREGSDTEAFF
TRBJ2-6 TRBV7-9 CASIGLAEISGANVLTF
TRBJ2-7 TRBV11-2 CASSLGAGGPNEQYF
TRBJ2-1 TRBV24-1 CATSDSPGLALRQQFF
TRBJ2-5 TRBV12-3/TRBV12-4 CASSQQGAETQYF
TRBJ2-7 TRBV7-9 CASSLEKDITSSYEQYF
TRBJ2-7 TRBV6-5 CASSLTGDEQYF
TRBJ2-1 TRBV29-1 CSEWTGLNEQFF
TRBJ2-1 TRBV15 CATSGGPSVNEQFF
TRBJ2-3 TRBV25-1 CASSELVSGWQYF
TRBJ2-3 TRBV27 CASSVLTGGQDTQYF
TRBJ2-3 TRBV6-1 CASTEARTDTQYF
TRBJ1-4 TRBV5-1 CASSLSGNNEKLFF
TRBJ2-1 TRBV4-3 CTSSQDLVEKAGAYNEQFF